Only a few counts were recorded for the clone carrying this T cell receptor (beta chain). The sample belongs to a study of blood T cell repertoires in COVID-19. About the research overall: The samples span acute and convalescent COVID-19 from the United States, Italy and Spain. PBMCs, B-cell-depleted T cells, or T cells provided the cDNA or gDNA that made up the material.

With 3 bases removed from V and 5 bases from J, the gap between germline ends came to 14 bases. The CDR3 extends over 15 amino acids. CDR1 is MNHEY, CDR2 SMNVEV, per germline (reference sequence). Per the original data handling: Nucleated cell counts were estimated from reference gene primer amplification. Clones were sequenced by immunoSEQ multiplex PCR, and TCRdb holds only the in-frame ones, with some missing. That table is the source of V, J and clone size, and D and trimming were worked out from the DNA. The sample lists 200,000 to 250,000 clones, approximately 86% occurring once. The clonotype was recovered from a woman aged 80 or older with active or convalescent COVID-19. Source material: peripheral blood. The chain recombines TRBV27 with TRBJ1-5; D not resolved. The CDR3 DNA reads as TGTGCCAGCAGTTTTTTTGGGCCGGGATATCAGCCCCAGCATTTT. Translation gives CASSFFGPGYQPQHF.